A selection of T cell receptor beta chains follows, all from one sample in a study of vaccination and CD4 T cells after COVID-19. TCRdb re-derived calls from the PCR reads in MiXCR, one entry per CDR3 protein. The sample includes around 25,000 distinct CDR3 sequences, roughly 45% of them seen just once. Their antigens remain unidentified. Sequencing used CD4+ T cells from blood, cultured in vitro. These receptors came from a human donor who had recovered from COVID-19. CDR3s include the opening cysteine and the closing phenylalanine or tryptophan.

cdr3_aa,v_call
CASSSRPPRPRGASGANVLTF,TRBV7-2
CATSHSRDRGLLGNTGELFF,TRBV24-1
CSAPKDGGYNEQFF,TRBV20-1
CASSQAFRGKLFF,TRBV4-2
CASSSFSLTGTNEQFF,TRBV11-2
CASSANRGPSYEQYF,TRBV6-2/TRBV6-3
CASSRTGLSYEQYF,TRBV28
CASSFYGQSRNTEAFF,TRBV27
CASSIQAGAGASYEQYF,TRBV19
CASRLQSNTEAFF,TRBV2
CSARNRGQYTDTQYF,TRBV20-1
CASSGQGVRYEQYF,TRBV6-1
CASSFGVADTQYF,TRBV7-9
CASQTGSIQQYF,TRBV10-2
CASSKEWCSYGYTF,TRBV21-1
CSARAPLAAQGRELFF,TRBV20-1
CATSRGLGQETQYF,TRBV15
CASSQQTGTYEQYF,TRBV4-3
CASSLRMRDIQYF,TRBV7-2
CSARVSETQYF,TRBV20-1
CASSSSGTEFF,TRBV18
CASYKSGGHEQYF,TRBV6-2/TRBV6-3
CATHEGVNYEQYF,TRBV10-2
CASTRGGTEAFF,TRBV2
CTSSPGRGLAGAGQYF,TRBV7-6
CASRTGTGLNSPLHF,TRBV12-3/TRBV12-4
CASSEPRGTEAFF,TRBV7-2
CASSPPLAASTDTQYF,TRBV19
CASSLGDVGSPLHF,TRBV7-2
CSASRRDFYSNQPQHF,TRBV20-1
CASRSTGGPEAFF,TRBV6-1
CASSRGTVNTGELFF,TRBV28
CASSPGIGNTEAFF,TRBV7-2
CASSRETGNGYTF,TRBV4-3
CASSRLTGQGSGGEQYF,TRBV27
CASSWMGNRETQYF,TRBV27
CASSSDRVLGEKLFF,TRBV18
CASNNRGPYTGELFF,TRBV6-1
CASSQAGQGRNSPLHF,TRBV4-3
CASSEGQGEGQPQHF,TRBV6-1
CASSEERVTAQHF,TRBV6-1
CASSLWTNYGYTF,TRBV7-9